This T cell receptor (beta chain) stems from a study of blood T cell repertoires in COVID-19. About the research overall: PBMCs, B-cell-depleted T cells, or T cells provided the cDNA or gDNA that made up the material.

In the original workflow: By means of reference gene primer amplification, nucleated cell counts were estimated. Measured with immunoSEQ multiplex PCR; TCRdb has only the in-frame clones, and not every one. V, J and clone size are those of that table, while D and trimming were read from the DNA. The sample comprises a few hundred thousand clones, 84% of which are singletons, and roughly 3.6% rests with the top ten. Living in roughly 23 US areas, the participants were between roughly 18 and 90 years of age. Recovered status in Cohort 3 required two negative PCRs, clearance, or symptom resolution. This CDR3 comprises 14 residues. With 0 bases removed from V and 7 bases from J, the gap between germline ends came to 12 bases. The germline V gene encodes CDR1 MNHNS and CDR2 SASEGT.

The clonotype was recovered from a man in his forties or fifties who had recovered from COVID-19. The sequenced material came from PBMCs or T cells enriched from blood (not recorded which). The rearrangement joins TRBV6-1 to TRBJ1-2, with D perhaps matching TRBD1 (6 bases). The CDR3 here is CASSEAAGVSGYTF. The CDR3 DNA sequence: TGTGCCAGCAGTGAAGCGGCAGGGGTTTCTGGCTACACCTTC.